These 9 T cell receptor beta chains were all obtained from the same sample, sequenced in a study of blood T cell repertoires in COVID-19. Sequenced by immunoSEQ multiplex PCR; TCRdb stores in-frame clones only, minus some. This sample has fewer than 25,000 clones, with 85% to 90% found just once. What was sequenced was peripheral blood. The receptors originated from a human donor in a cohort sampled during active COVID-19.

This chain connects TRBV5-4 to TRBJ2-5; 8 bases are a match to TRBD1. Per germline, CDR1 SGHNT and CDR2 YYREEE (reference sequence). The trim removed 2 bases at V and 0 bases at J, leaving 6 bases unmatched. The CDR3 is 16 residues long. In nucleotides, the CDR3 is TGTGCCAGCAGCTTACTAGAGACAGGGGACCAAGAGACCCAGTACTTC. This encodes CASSLLETGDQETQYF.

The chain employs TRBV25-1 and TRBJ2-7; 8 positions match TRBD1. The germline V gene encodes CDR1 MGHDK and CDR2 SYGVNS. V shed 0 bases and J 7 bases; nucleotides not matched to a gene: 8. This CDR3 spans 15 amino acids. The CDR3: CASSEYRQGADEQYF. DNA for the CDR3: TGTGCCAGCAGTGAATATCGGCAGGGGGCGGATGAGCAGTACTTC.

This clone was seen once. This chain links TRBV27 with TRBJ2-7, with 7 bases that match TRBD2. CDR3 size: 15 residues. Trimming removed 5 bases from V and 6 bases from J; junction bases left unmatched: 13. Per the germline V gene, CDR1 is MNHEY and CDR2 is SMNVEV (reference sequence). CDR3 in DNA: TGTGCCAGCAGTCCGACCCCCACCCTAGCGGCCGAGCAGTACTTC. It codes for CASSPTPTLAAEQYF.

CDR3 DNA sequence: TGTGCCAGCAGCTTAGTGGGAGTGGGGGAAAAACTGTTTTTT. It is translated as CASSLVGVGEKLFF. The V call is TRBV7-2, the J call TRBJ1-4; no firm D call. The germline V gene has CDR1 SGHTA and CDR2 FQGNSA. The CDR3 runs 14 residues. Between the trimmed V and J ends, which lost 1 base and 8 bases, there was a span of 11 bases. Full variable domain (rest looked up from reference TRBV7-2 and TRBJ1-4): GAGVSQSPSNKVTEKGKDVELRCDPISGHTALYWYRQSLGQGLEFLIYFQGNSAPDKSGLPSDRFSAERTGGSVSTLTIQRTQQEDSAVYLCASSLVGVGEKLFFGSGTQLSVL.

The V and J genes are TRBV19 and TRBJ2-1; 8 nucleotides line up with TRBD2. Germline values: CDR1 LNHDA, CDR2 SQIVND (reference sequence). V gave up 3 bases and J gave up 7 bases; unmatched junction bases: 8. The CDR3 spans 15 residues. The DNA for the CDR3 is TGTGCCAGTAGTATTGAAGCGGGAGTGGGAAATGAGCAGTTCTTC. It encodes CASSIEAGVGNEQFF. Filled out from reference TRBV19 and TRBJ2-1, the complete variable domain reads DGGITQSPKYLFRKEGQNVTLSCEQNLNHDAMYWYRQDPGQGLRLIYYSQIVNDFQKGDIAEGYSVSREKKESFPLTVTSAQKNPTAFYLCASSIEAGVGNEQFFGPGTRLTVL.

This chain connects TRBV14 to TRBJ2-1; 9 nucleotides align to TRBD2. The CDR3 has 16 residues. J lost 8 bases, V lost 4 bases, and 12 bases had no gene match. Germline values: CDR1 SGHDN, CDR2 FVKESK. The CDR3 sequence: CASSRGTSSLGDEQFF. CDR3 DNA: TGTGCCAGCAGCCGCGGGACTAGCTCCCTTGGGGATGAGCAGTTCTTC.

The count of this clone is one. The gene calls are TRBV19 and TRBJ1-2; a possible D gene is TRBD1 (6 bases). The ends were cut back, 5 bases at V and 4 bases at J, with 17 bases in the middle. The germline V gene has CDR1 LNHDA and CDR2 SQIVND (reference sequence). The CDR3 spans 15 residues. CDR3 bases: TGTGCCAGTAGTTTTGAGGGGGACAACCTCTATGGCTACACCTTC. Encoded protein: CASSFEGDNLYGYTF.

As regards this clone: This sample includes further DNA sequences coding for the same CDR3. This chain's CDR3 is CASSQEVRGVTEAFF. The CDR3 DNA reads TGTGCCAGCAGCCAAGAAGTCAGGGGGGTAACTGAAGCTTTCTTT. The chain employs TRBV4-2 and TRBJ1-1; 7 bases agree with TRBD1. Germline lookup yields CDR1 LGHNA and CDR2 YNFKEQ. The trim removed 0 bases at V and 5 bases at J, leaving 6 bases unmatched. The CDR3 runs 15 residues.

Comments on this clone: Other DNA sequences of this sample code for an identical CDR3. V usage is TRBV6-6 and J usage is TRBJ1-2; TRBD1 matches at 7 bases. V trimming: 5 bases; J trimming: 4 bases; junction bases outside the gene matches: 10. Germline CDR1 is MNHNY and CDR2 is SVGAGI (reference sequence). This CDR3 has 15 amino acids. The CDR3 coding sequence is TGTGCCAGCAGTGGACGACAGGGTGAGGGCTATGGCTACACCTTC. Its translation is CASSGRQGEGYGYTF.